The clone carrying this T cell receptor (beta chain) was detected once. The data belong to a study of cytomegalovirus exposure and HLA in healthy donors. Primers for the PCR totalled 60 Vbeta and 13 Jbeta. Libraries were prepared by immunoSEQ multiplex PCR; TCRdb keeps only in-frame clonotypes and omits some of them. The sample includes 95,000 to 120,000 clones, 60% to 80% of them seen just once. The CDR3 has 15 amino acids. V trimming: 3 bases; J trimming: 0 bases; junction bases outside the gene matches: 5. Germline CDR1 and CDR2: MGHRA and YSYEKL. The origin of this receptor is a young woman in good health and CMV-seropositive. The chain uses TRBV4-1 and TRBJ2-7, with 7 bases aligning to TRBD1. Sequenced material: PBMCs. This CDR3 is CASSQGTESSYEQYF. The CDR3 DNA reads as TGCGCCAGCAGCCAGGGGACAGAGAGCTCCTACGAGCAGTACTTC.